This T cell receptor beta chain was captured by sequencing in a study of OX40 agonist ivuxolimab in advanced cancers. In the study overall: Ivuxolimab, an antibody acting as an agonist of OX40 (CD134), was used to treat patients. Dose-escalation cases comprised hepatocellular carcinoma, melanoma, renal cell or head and neck cancer. The study reported partial responses in three patients: one hepatocellular carcinoma, two cutaneous melanoma.

As to this clone: Its antigen is unknown.

General study points: Determination of antigen specificity was not performed for the expanded peripheral T cells.

Germline V gene data show CDR1 as MNHEY and CDR2 as SMNVEV (reference sequence). J lost 0 bases, V lost 4 bases, and 9 bases had no gene match. The CDR3 is 17 residues long. Clones were sequenced by immunoSEQ multiplex PCR, and TCRdb holds only the in-frame ones, with some missing. The data contain about 90,000 clones, about 85% of them singletons. This receptor was obtained from an adult with an advanced solid tumor such as melanoma, head and neck, liver or kidney cancer. The V gene is TRBV27, the J gene TRBJ2-1; 7 bases match TRBD2. The sample in question was CD4+ or CD8+ T cells sorted from blood, obtained in a trial of the OX40 agonist ivuxolimab. The CDR3 DNA follows: TGTGCCAGCAGTTATCTTAGCGGGCGGAACTCCTACAATGAGCAGTTCTTC. Its protein product is CASSYLSGRNSYNEQFF.